This TCR beta chain was recorded in a study of blood T cell repertoires in COVID-19. Overall study context: The United States, Italy and Spain provided the acute and convalescent COVID-19 samples. PBMCs, B-cell-depleted T cells, or T cells provided the cDNA or gDNA that made up the material.

Sequenced by immunoSEQ multiplex PCR; TCRdb stores in-frame clones only, minus some. The table lists 77,000 or so clones, around three quarters of them singletons, with 28% in the top ten. This CDR3 spans 14 amino acids. The germline V gene has CDR1 SGHVS and CDR2 FQNEAQ. V lost 1 base, J lost 8 bases, and 4 bases stayed unmatched. Sequenced: peripheral blood. The chain couples TRBV7-8 to TRBJ1-1; the match to TRBD1 covers 10 bases. The receptor comes from a woman older than 75 with active or convalescent COVID-19. The CDR3 DNA is TGTGCCAGCAGCTTAGGACAGGGGGCCGTCGAAGCTTTCTTT. Its translation: CASSLGQGAVEAFF. The full variable domain, in which reference TRBV7-8 and TRBJ1-1 provide the parts outside the CDR3, is GAGVSQSPRYKVAKRGQDVALRCDPISGHVSLFWYQQALGQGPEFLTYFQNEAQLDKSGLPSDRFFAERPEGSVSTLKIQRTQQEDSAVYLCASSLGQGAVEAFFGQGTRLTVV.